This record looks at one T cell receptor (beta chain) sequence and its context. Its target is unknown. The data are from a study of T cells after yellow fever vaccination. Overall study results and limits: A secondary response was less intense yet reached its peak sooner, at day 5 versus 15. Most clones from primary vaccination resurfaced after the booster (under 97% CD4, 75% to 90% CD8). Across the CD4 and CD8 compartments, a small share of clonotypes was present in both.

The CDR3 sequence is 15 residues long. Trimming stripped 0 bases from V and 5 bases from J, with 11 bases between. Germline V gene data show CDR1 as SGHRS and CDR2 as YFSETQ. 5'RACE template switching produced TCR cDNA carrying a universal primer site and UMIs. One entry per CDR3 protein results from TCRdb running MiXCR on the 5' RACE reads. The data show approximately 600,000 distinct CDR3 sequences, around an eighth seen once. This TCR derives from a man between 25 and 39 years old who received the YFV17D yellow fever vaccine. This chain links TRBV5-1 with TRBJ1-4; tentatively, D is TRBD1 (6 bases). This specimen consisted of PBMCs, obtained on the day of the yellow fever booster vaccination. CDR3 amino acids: CASSLGYRANEKLFF. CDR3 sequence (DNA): TGCGCCAGCAGCTTGGGATACAGGGCGAATGAAAAACTGTTTTTT.